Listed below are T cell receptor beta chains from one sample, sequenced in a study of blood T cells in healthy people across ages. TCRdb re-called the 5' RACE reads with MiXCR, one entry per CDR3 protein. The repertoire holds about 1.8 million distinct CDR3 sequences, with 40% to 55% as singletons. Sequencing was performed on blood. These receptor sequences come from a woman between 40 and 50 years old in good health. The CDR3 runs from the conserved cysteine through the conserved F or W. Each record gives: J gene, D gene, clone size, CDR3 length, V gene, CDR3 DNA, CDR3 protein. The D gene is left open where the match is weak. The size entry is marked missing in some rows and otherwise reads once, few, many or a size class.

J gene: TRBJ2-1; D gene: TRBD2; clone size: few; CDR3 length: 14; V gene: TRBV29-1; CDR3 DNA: TGCAGCGCTGAGGGATTTGACGGGAGGGATGAGCAGTTCTTC; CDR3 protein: CSAEGFDGRDEQFF
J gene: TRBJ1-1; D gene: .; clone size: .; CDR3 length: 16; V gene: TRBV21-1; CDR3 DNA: TGTGCCAGCAGCAAATTTTGGACAGATAAGAACACTGAAGCTTTCTTT; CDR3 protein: CASSKFWTDKNTEAFF
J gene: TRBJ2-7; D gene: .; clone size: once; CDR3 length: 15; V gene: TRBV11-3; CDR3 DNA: TGTGCCAGCAGCTTCGCCGGGGGAACTTACTACGAGCAGTACTTC; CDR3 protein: CASSFAGGTYYEQYF
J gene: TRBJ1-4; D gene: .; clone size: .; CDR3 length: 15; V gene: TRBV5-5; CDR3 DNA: TGTGCCAGCAGCTTGGTTCCTGGGGATACTGAAAAACTGTTTTTT; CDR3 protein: CASSLVPGDTEKLFF
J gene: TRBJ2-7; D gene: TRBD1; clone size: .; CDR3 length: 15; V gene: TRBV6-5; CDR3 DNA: TGTGCCAGCAGGCGAGCGACAGGGGCCTTCTACGAGCAGTACTTC; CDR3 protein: CASRRATGAFYEQYF
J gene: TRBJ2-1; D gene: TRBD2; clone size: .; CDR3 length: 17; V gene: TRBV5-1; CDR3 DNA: TGCGCCAGCAGCTTGGGGACTAGCGGGGTGACCTACAATGAGCAGTTCTTC; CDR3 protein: CASSLGTSGVTYNEQFF
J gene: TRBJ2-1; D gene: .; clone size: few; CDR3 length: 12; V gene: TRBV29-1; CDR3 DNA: TGCAGCGTTGCACAACAGAGGGGTGAGCAGTTCTTC; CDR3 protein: CSVAQQRGEQFF
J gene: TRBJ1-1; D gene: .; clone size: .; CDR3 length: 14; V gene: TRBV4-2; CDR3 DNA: TGTGCCAGCAGGGGGGGTGGGCCAGACACTGAAGCTTTCTTT; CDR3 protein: CASRGGGPDTEAFF
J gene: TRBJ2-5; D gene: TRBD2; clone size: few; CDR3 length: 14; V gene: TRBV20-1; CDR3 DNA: TGCAGTGCTAGAGCGCGGGGGGTGTTGGAGACCCAGTACTTC; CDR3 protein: CSARARGVLETQYF
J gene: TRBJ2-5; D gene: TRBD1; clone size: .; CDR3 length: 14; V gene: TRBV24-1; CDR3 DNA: TGTGCCACCGGGACAGGGCTTATTGGCGAGACCCAGTACTTC; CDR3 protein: CATGTGLIGETQYF
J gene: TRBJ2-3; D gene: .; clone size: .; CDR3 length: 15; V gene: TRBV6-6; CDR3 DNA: TGTGCCAGCAGTTACGGGGCAGGGGCGACAGATACGCAGTATTTT; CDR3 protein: CASSYGAGATDTQYF
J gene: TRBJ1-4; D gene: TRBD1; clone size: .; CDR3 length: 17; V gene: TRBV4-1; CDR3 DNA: TGCGCCAGCAGCCCCCTAGACAGGGGTACAACTAATGAAAAACTGTTTTTT; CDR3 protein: CASSPLDRGTTNEKLFF
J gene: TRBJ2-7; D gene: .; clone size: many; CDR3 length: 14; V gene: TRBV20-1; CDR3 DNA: TGCAGTGCCAGGGATGCGGGGCAACACTACGAGCAGTACTTC; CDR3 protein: CSARDAGQHYEQYF
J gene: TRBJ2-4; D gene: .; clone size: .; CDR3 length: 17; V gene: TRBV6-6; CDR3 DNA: TGTGCCAGCAGTTACATCCGGGCCCCTTTAGCCAAAAACATTCAGTACTTC; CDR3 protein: CASSYIRAPLAKNIQYF
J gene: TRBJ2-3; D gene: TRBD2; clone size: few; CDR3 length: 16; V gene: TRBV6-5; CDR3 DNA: TGTGCCAGCAGTTTGACTAGCGGGGTTAACACAGATACGCAGTATTTT; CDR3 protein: CASSLTSGVNTDTQYF
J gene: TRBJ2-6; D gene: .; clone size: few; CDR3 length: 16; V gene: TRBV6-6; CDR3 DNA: TGTGCCAGCAGCTATGAGCCGGGGGCTGGGGCCAACGTCCTGACTTTC; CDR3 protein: CASSYEPGAGANVLTF
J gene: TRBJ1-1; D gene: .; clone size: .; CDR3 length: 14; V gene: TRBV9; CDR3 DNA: TGTGCCAGCAGCGTAGCACAGATGAACACTGAAGCTTTCTTT; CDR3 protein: CASSVAQMNTEAFF
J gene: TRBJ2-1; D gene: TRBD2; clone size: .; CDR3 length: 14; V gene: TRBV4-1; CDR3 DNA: TGCGCCAGCAGCCACTTACTAGCGGAGGGTGAGCAGTTCTTC; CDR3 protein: CASSHLLAEGEQFF
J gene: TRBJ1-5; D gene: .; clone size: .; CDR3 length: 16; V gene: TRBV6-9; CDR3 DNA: TGTGCCAGCAGTTATTGGGGGGGGACCATCAATCAGCCCCAGCATTTT; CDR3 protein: CASSYWGGTINQPQHF
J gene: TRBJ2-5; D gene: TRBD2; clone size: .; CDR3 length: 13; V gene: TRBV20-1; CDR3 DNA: TGCAGTGCTATGGGACTAGGCGGGGAGACCCAGTACTTC; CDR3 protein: CSAMGLGGETQYF
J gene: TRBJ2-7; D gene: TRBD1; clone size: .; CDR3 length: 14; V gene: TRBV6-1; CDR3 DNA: TGTGCCAGCAAACGGACAGGGGGGAACTACGAGCAGTACTTC; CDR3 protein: CASKRTGGNYEQYF
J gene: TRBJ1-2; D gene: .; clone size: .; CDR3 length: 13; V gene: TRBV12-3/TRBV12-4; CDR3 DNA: TGTGCCAGCAGCCAGACAGTGAACTATGGCTACACCTTC; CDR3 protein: CASSQTVNYGYTF